This TCR beta chain is from a study of blood T cell repertoires in COVID-19. At the level of the study: The samples span acute and convalescent COVID-19 from the United States, Italy and Spain. PBMCs, B-cell-depleted T cells, or T cells were the source of the cDNA or gDNA that made up the material.

V was pared by 5 bases and J by 5 bases, with 24 bases between. The CDR3 extends over 17 amino acids. Looked up from germline, CDR1 is MNHEY and CDR2 is SVGEGT. Original handling: Estimation of nucleated cell counts was performed using reference gene primer amplification. Clones were sequenced by immunoSEQ multiplex PCR, and TCRdb holds only the in-frame ones, with some missing. That table furnishes V, J and clone size, whereas the DNA furnished D and trimming. The repertoire holds more than 200,000 clones, with about 88% as singletons. In its sample, this clone was seen once. The sequence was collected from a woman in her forties who had recovered from COVID-19. The V gene is TRBV6-2 or TRBV6-3, the J gene TRBJ2-5; D is perhaps TRBD2 (6 bases). The sequenced sample consisted of peripheral blood. CDR3 sequence reads: CASSRLPGAGIGETQYF. The DNA of the CDR3 is TGTGCCAGCAGTAGACTGCCCGGGGCGGGGATCGGGGAGACCCAGTACTTC.